This T cell receptor beta chain was documented in a study of blood T cell repertoires in COVID-19. At the level of the study: COVID-19 samples from acute and convalescent phases originated in the United States, Italy and Spain. The analysed material was cDNA or gDNA that came from T cells, B-cell-depleted T cells, or PBMCs.

Original handling: Estimated nucleated cell counts came from reference gene primer amplification. Clones were sequenced by immunoSEQ multiplex PCR, and TCRdb holds only the in-frame ones, with some missing. For V, J and clone size, that table is used; D and trimming come from the DNA. The sample consists of about 270,000 clones, over 75% of them appearing once. Unmatched junction bases numbered 11, after V lost 6 bases and J lost 6 bases. This CDR3 is 14 amino acids long. CDR1 is LGHDT and CDR2 is YNNKEL in the germline V gene (reference sequence). The chain is built from TRBV3-1 (or the pseudogene TRBV3-2) and TRBJ2-7, with 7 nucleotides matching TRBD2. The sequenced sample was peripheral blood. The sequence came from a human donor in a cohort sampled during active COVID-19. The CDR3 is CASSQTAGRCEQYF. The CDR3 region has the DNA TGTGCCAGCAGTCAAACAGCGGGGAGATGCGAGCAGTACTTC.